This TCR beta chain emerged from a study of technical replicates of blood from several donors. This CDR3 region has 14 residues. CDR1 is SGHTA, CDR2 FQGTGA, per germline. V was shortened by 3 bases and J by 1 base, with 9 bases between the two germline ends. Some clones are missing from TCRdb's copy, which holds only in-frame ones; the method was immunoSEQ multiplex PCR. Among around 97,000 clones, roughly 94% were seen once, and the ten largest hold 0.25% to 0.35%. This clone was seen only once. The J gene is TRBJ1-1, the V gene TRBV7-3, with D perhaps matching TRBD1 (5 bases). Material: T cells isolated from PBMCs. The source is a human donor in good health. For the CDR3, the DNA is TGTGCCAGCAGCTTCACACAGGAGAACACTGAAGCTTTCTTT. Encoded protein: CASSFTQENTEAFF.